These 12 T cell receptor beta chains were sequenced from one sample in a study of shared clonotypes between healthy human individuals (dated by TCRdb to about 2020). Library generation was performed with the immunoSEQ multiplex PCR assay. Sourced from immuneACCESS, this table was stored by TCRdb with only in-frame sequences that have V and J called. A share of the clones is absent; for the studies checked, an unresolved V gene accounts for under half, and the remainder has no known explanation. The sample data list about 480,000 clones, and 75% to 85% of these were observed just once. The ten largest clonotypes hold 13% of the sample. Input material: PBMCs. All receptors derive from a woman between 40 and 55 years old in good health. Some clones in this sample may be carry-over from other donors' samples.

The chain combines TRBV14 with TRBJ2-3, with unresolved D. Germline CDR1 SGHDN, CDR2 FVKESK. V lost 3 bases, J lost 2 bases, and 0 bases lay in between. The CDR3 sequence is 11 residues long. CDR3 loop: CASSHTDTQYF. The DNA for the CDR3 is TGTGCCAGCAGCCACACAGATACGCAGTATTTT.

CDR3 bases: TGCGCCAGCAGCCAGGGATTGGGACAGTCGGGTTTGTGGGCCCAGCATTTT. It encodes CASSQGLGQSGLWAQHF. This chain joins TRBV4-1 and TRBJ1-5, with 7 bases lining up with TRBD1. J lost 11 bases, V lost 3 bases, and 19 bases had no gene match. The CDR3 has 17 amino acids. From germline, CDR1 is MGHRA and CDR2 YSYEKL.

This clone was seen only once. The gene calls are TRBV6-7 and TRBJ2-5, with TRBD2 matching 8 bases. TRBV6-7 is an open reading frame, and its role is uncertain. Trimming took 1 base from V and 4 from J; bases not matched to a gene: 14. The CDR3 consists of 18 residues. The CDR3 DNA sequence: TGTGCCAGCAGTTACTTTTTCCGGCAGCGGGAGTTTGGAGAGACCCAGTACTTC. Translated, it gives CASSYFFRQREFGETQYF.

The chain is built from TRBV7-3 and TRBJ2-2; D unclear. V was cut by 5 bases and J by 4 bases, with 8 bases left in between. The CDR3 runs to 13 residues. Looked up from germline, CDR1 is SGHTA and CDR2 is FQGTGA. CDR3: CASSRTGTGELFF. The CDR3 coding sequence is TGTGCCAGCAGCCGGACGGGCACCGGGGAGCTGTTTTTT.

This chain joins TRBV29-1 and TRBJ2-3, with 7 bases lining up with TRBD1. V shed 5 bases, J shed 4 bases, and the junction held 9 bases outside the gene matches. The length of the CDR3 is 14 residues. Germline values: CDR1 SQVTM, CDR2 ANQGSEA. The CDR3 loop reads CSVNPPGQPDTQYF. For the CDR3, the DNA is TGCAGCGTTAATCCCCCGGGACAGCCAGATACGCAGTATTTT.

For this clone: This same CDR3 is encoded by further DNA sequences in the sample. The chain combines TRBV5-8 with TRBJ1-6; D gene ambiguous. Germline V gene data show CDR1 as SGHTS and CDR2 as YDEGEE. The CDR3 spans 13 residues. V gave up 1 base and J gave up 7 bases, with 6 bases separating them. Here the CDR3 reads CASSLRGNSPLHF. CDR3 coding DNA: TGTGCCAGCAGCTTGAGAGGGAATTCACCCCTCCACTTT.

The CDR3 here is CASSNQRDIETQYF. CDR3 in DNA: TGCGCCAGCAGTAATCAGCGGGATATAGAGACCCAGTACTTC. This chain joins TRBV23-1 and TRBJ2-5, with 7 bases lining up with TRBD2. TRBV23-1 counts as an open reading frame of uncertain function. The CDR3 consists of 14 residues. J lost 4 bases, V lost 5 bases, and 7 bases had no gene match.

The rearrangement uses TRBV5-4 and TRBJ2-2; 9 bases map to TRBD1. The CDR3 length is 15 residues. V shed 4 bases and J 3 bases; nucleotides not matched to a gene: 4. Germline lookup yields CDR1 SGHNT and CDR2 YYREEE (reference sequence). The CDR3 nucleotides are TGTGCCAGCAGCCGGGACAGGGACTACACCGGGGAGCTGTTTTTT. Its protein is CASSRDRDYTGELFF. The whole variable domain, remainder taken from reference TRBV5-4 and TRBJ2-2, is ETGVTQSPTHLIKTRGQQVTLRCSSQSGHNTVSWYQQALGQGPQFIFQYYREEENGRGNFPPRFSGLQFPNYSSELNVNALELDDSALYLCASSRDRDYTGELFFGEGSRLTVL.

This sequence joins TRBV28 and TRBJ2-2; 8 bases are a match to TRBD1. Germline V gene sequence: CDR1 MDHEN, CDR2 SYDVKM. The junction had 3 bases not matched to a gene; V was cut back by 5 bases and J by 1 base. The CDR3 is 15 amino acids. Here the CDR3 reads CASSKDRVNTGELFF. In DNA form, the CDR3 reads TGTGCCAGCAGTAAGGACAGGGTGAACACCGGGGAGCTGTTTTTT.

This clone has a handful of counts. V gene TRBV2 combines with J gene TRBJ1-5; TRBD1 aligns across 7 bases. Germline CDR1 is SNHLY and CDR2 is FYNNEI. V lost 7 bases to trimming and J lost 2 bases; unmatched junction nucleotides: 8. The CDR3 extends over 15 amino acids. This CDR3 reads CASKRPGGGNQPQHF. Here the CDR3 DNA reads TGTGCCAGCAAACGACCAGGGGGGGGCAATCAGCCCCAGCATTTT.

Ten or more counts support this clone. V and J are TRBV6-1 and TRBJ2-4; 11 nucleotides match TRBD1. The CDR3 covers 16 residues. V shed 2 bases, J shed 6 bases, and the junction held 6 bases outside the gene matches. Germline lookup yields CDR1 MNHNS and CDR2 SASEGT. The CDR3 coding sequence is TGTGCCAGCAGTGAAAGCTGGACAGGGGGCCGAAACATTCAGTACTTC. As protein: CASSESWTGGRNIQYF.

This CDR3 reads CASSFELVGEQYF. For the CDR3, the DNA is TGTGCCAGCAGTTTTGAACTAGTCGGCGAGCAGTACTTC. J is TRBJ2-7 and V is TRBV28, with D perhaps TRBD2 (5 bases). This CDR3 region has 13 residues. With 3 bases removed from V and 6 bases from J, the gap between germline ends came to 12 bases. Germline V gene lookup returns CDR1 MDHEN and CDR2 SYDVKM.